A single sample is the source of the 23 T cell receptor beta chains below, sequenced in a study of T-cell reconstitution after alpha-beta-depleted transplantation in children. A TCRbeta library incorporating unique molecular identifiers was prepared. From the PCR reads, TCRdb called clonotypes with MiXCR, one entry per CDR3 protein. Of roughly 300,000 distinct CDR3 sequences in the sample, about 9.9% were seen once. This material consisted of peripheral blood, taken 180 days after TCRalphabeta/CD19-depleted stem cell transplant. The receptors stem from a male patient between 2 and 15 years old who had a stem cell transplant for chronic granulomatous disease, so the T cells may come from the graft donor.

In its sample, this clonotype was seen many times. The gene calls are TRBV20-1 and TRBJ2-7, with 10 nucleotides matching TRBD2. In germline, CDR1 is DFQATT, CDR2 SNEGSKA (reference sequence). The CDR3 has 15 amino acids. V lost 0 bases to trimming and J lost 3 bases; unmatched junction nucleotides: 5. Here the CDR3 DNA reads TGCAGTGCTAGAGATTTTAGCGGGAGGTTCTACGAGCAGTACTTC. It yields the protein CSARDFSGRFYEQYF.

This clonotype was counted at least ten times. The CDR3 is CASSAVAGPRSETQYF. In nucleotides, the CDR3 is TGTGCCAGCAGCGCAGTAGCGGGCCCCAGGTCGGAGACCCAGTACTTC. This chain connects TRBV7-2 to TRBJ2-5; 7 bases are a match to TRBD2. Germline-derived CDR1 and CDR2 are SGHTA and FQGNSA. This CDR3 has 16 residues. Germline trimming cut 5 bases from V and 5 bases from J; bases unmatched to any gene: 14.

In this sample, this clonotype turned up many times. The rearrangement uses TRBV3-1 and TRBJ2-1; a possible D gene is TRBD1 (6 bases). The CDR3 spans 11 residues. Germline assignment: CDR1 LGHDT and CDR2 YNNKEL (reference sequence). Trimming shortened V by 1 base and J by 14 bases, and 9 bases separated the two germline ends. CDR3 DNA sequence: TGTGCCAGCAGCCAAGGGGGGCTAGAGTTCTTC. It yields the protein CASSQGGLEFF.

This clonotype was counted ten times or more. J is TRBJ1-4 and V is TRBV7-6; D ambiguous. This CDR3 has 14 amino acids. The V gene lost 6 bases and the J gene lost 0 bases, with 8 bases spanning the gap. Germline loops: CDR1 SGHVS, CDR2 FNYEAQ. The CDR3 reads CASRTGPTNEKLFF. The CDR3 region has the DNA TGTGCCAGCAGGACGGGCCCAACTAATGAAAAACTGTTTTTT. Full variable domain (outside the CDR3, taken from reference TRBV7-6 and TRBJ1-4): GAGVSQSPRYKVTKRGQDVALRCDPISGHVSLYWYRQALGQGPEFLTYFNYEAQQDKSGLPNDRFSAERPEGSISTLTIQRTEQRDSAMYRCASRTGPTNEKLFFGSGTQLSVL.

This clonotype was seen ten or more times. The chain employs TRBV18 and TRBJ2-7; the D gene could be TRBD1 or TRBD2 (5 bases each). V lost 0 bases and J 3 bases, leaving 12 bases between the germline ends. The CDR3 totals 15 residues. CDR1 is KGHSH, CDR2 LQKENI, per germline. The CDR3: CASSPPRDGLYEQYF. In DNA, the CDR3 is TGTGCCAGCTCACCACCCCGGGACGGGCTCTACGAGCAGTACTTC.

This clonotype came up many times. This chain links TRBV20-1 with TRBJ2-5; TRBD2 is a possible D gene (5 bases). V shed 0 bases and J shed 7 bases, with 15 bases lying between them. CDR3 length: 14 residues. Germline loops: CDR1 DFQATT, CDR2 SNEGSKA (reference sequence). The CDR3 DNA sequence: TGCAGTGCTAGAGACGGGTCGCGGGTAGGGACCCAGTACTTC. It yields the protein CSARDGSRVGTQYF.

This clonotype was seen ten or more times. The genes are TRBV5-1 and TRBJ2-1, with a possible D match to TRBD2 (6 bases). Per germline, CDR1 SGHRS and CDR2 YFSETQ. V was pared by 1 base and J by 4 bases, with 18 bases between. CDR3 length: 17 residues. The CDR3 bases are TGCGCCAGCAGCTTGTCGCGCTCCCCGCGGGGTTACAATGAGCAGTTCTTC. This sequence encodes CASSLSRSPRGYNEQFF. Supplemented by reference TRBV5-1 and TRBJ2-1, the full variable domain reads KAGVTQTPRYLIKTRGQQVTLSCSPISGHRSVSWYQQTPGQGLQFLFEYFSETQRNKGNFPGRFSGRQFSNSRSEMNVSTLELGDSALYLCASSLSRSPRGYNEQFFGPGTRLTVL.

There are many counts of this clonotype. The chain is built from TRBV6-1 and TRBJ1-4, with no clear D. Trimming removed 6 bases at V and 0 bases at J, with 11 bases between. The CDR3 totals 15 residues. Germline V gene sequence: CDR1 MNHNS, CDR2 SASEGT. As DNA, the CDR3 is TGTGCCAGCAGACGACGGACGACAACTAATGAAAAACTGTTTTTT. This codes for CASRRRTTTNEKLFF.

This clonotype appeared many times. The rearrangement links TRBV29-1 to TRBJ2-1, with a weak D call TRBD1 (6 bases). The V gene lost 4 bases and the J gene lost 4 bases, with 14 bases spanning the gap. Germline CDR1 is SQVTM and CDR2 is ANQGSEA. The CDR3 runs to 14 residues. CDR3 coding DNA: TGCAGCGTTGGGAAGGGGACATCATACAATGAGCAGTTCTTC. Translating gives CSVGKGTSYNEQFF.

This clonotype was recorded many times. This rearrangement joins TRBV15 to TRBJ2-3, with D uncertain. This CDR3 is 13 amino acids long. Germline CDR1 and CDR2: LNHNV and YYDKDF (reference sequence). The V gene lost 0 bases and the J gene lost 5 bases, with 6 bases spanning the gap. The CDR3 loop is CATSRDRGDTQYF. CDR3 in DNA: TGTGCCACCAGCAGAGATCGTGGAGATACGCAGTATTTT.

This clonotype has ten or more counts. This chain links TRBV3-1 with TRBJ2-1, with 10 bases identical to TRBD2. CDR3 size: 16 residues. The germline CDR1 and CDR2 sequences are LGHDT and YNNKEL (reference sequence). Unmatched junction bases numbered 9, after V lost 3 bases and J lost 7 bases. The CDR3 DNA is TGTGCCAGCAGCCAGGGCGGAGCTAGCGGGAGAAATGAGCAGTTCTTC. This gives the protein CASSQGGASGRNEQFF.

Concerning this clonotype itself: A much larger clone differs by one base, so this may be a read error. The rearrangement joins TRBV29-1 to TRBJ2-3; D unresolved. This CDR3 comprises 14 residues. Germline V lookup: CDR1 SQVTM, CDR2 ANQGSEA. The CDR3 here is CGVGPRLVPDTQYF. As DNA, the CDR3 is TGCGGCGTTGGCCCGCGGCTAGTCCCGGATACGCAGTATTTT.

This clonotype was picked up many times. The chain links TRBV18 to TRBJ2-7; D call uncertain. The V end lost 0 bases, the J end lost 6 bases, and 12 bases lay between the germline ends. The CDR3 runs to 14 residues. Germline CDR1 reads KGHSH; CDR2 reads LQKENI. CDR3 in DNA: TGTGCCAGCTCACCACCTGGCCAGCCCCTCGAGCAGTACTTC. Translation: CASSPPGQPLEQYF.

This clonotype was seen just once. This may stem from a read error, because a much larger clone lies one nucleotide away. The rearrangement joins TRBV5-6 to TRBJ2-3; no firm D call. CDR3 length equals 13 residues. CDR1 SGHDT and CDR2 YYEEEE come from the germline V gene. CDR3 sequence reads: CASSSSYTDTLYF. CDR3 bases: TGTGCCAGCAGCTCCTCATACACAGATACGCTGTATTTT.

This clonotype was detected ten times or more. The chain combines TRBV20-1 with TRBJ1-1; 11 nucleotides match TRBD1. In germline, CDR1 is DFQATT, CDR2 SNEGSKA (reference sequence). The CDR3 has 17 amino acids. The ends lost 3 bases at V and 6 bases at J; junction bases unmatched: 15. CDR3 sequence reads: CSARPRDRGGDFAEAFF. The CDR3 region has the DNA TGCAGTGCTAGGCCCCGGGACAGGGGGGGGGACTTCGCTGAAGCTTTCTTT.

This clonotype has a handful of counts. The chain employs TRBV18 and TRBJ1-1; possible D gene TRBD1, 6 bases. The CDR3 consists of 15 residues. Trimming left V 3 bases short and J 3 bases short, with 14 bases between. CDR1 KGHSH and CDR2 LQKENI come from the germline V gene. CDR3 in DNA: TGTGCCAGCTCACCGAGGGCAGGGGTTGACACTGAAGCTTTCTTT. It yields the protein CASSPRAGVDTEAFF.

This clonotype was seen more than once but under ten times. The V and J genes are TRBV29-1 and TRBJ2-7; no definite D call. Trimming took off 5 bases at V and 2 bases at J, with 16 bases between the two ends. This CDR3 is 14 amino acids long. Germline assignment: CDR1 SQVTM and CDR2 ANQGSEA. CDR3 amino acids: CSVSLSGGPYEQYF. Written as DNA, the CDR3 is TGCAGCGTTTCCCTATCCGGTGGACCCTACGAGCAGTACTTC.

This clonotype was counted ten times or more. The chain has TRBV20-1 and TRBJ2-3; D unresolved. Germline CDR1 is DFQATT and CDR2 is SNEGSKA (reference sequence). CDR3 length: 13 residues. V was clipped by 0 bases and J by 11 bases, with 15 bases between them. The DNA of the CDR3 is TGCAGTGCTAGAGATAAGAGTCCTAGTATGCAGTATTTT. Encoded protein: CSARDKSPSMQYF.

This clonotype has ten or more counts. V usage is TRBV6-2 or TRBV6-3 and J usage is TRBJ1-1; maybe TRBD1 (5 bases). CDR1 and CDR2 from the germline V gene are MNHEY and SVGEGT. The germline V and J ends were trimmed by 2 bases and 3 bases, with 7 bases remaining between them. The CDR3 is 13 amino acids. The CDR3 loop is CASSYDRYTEAFF. In DNA, the CDR3 is TGTGCCAGCAGTTACGACAGATACACTGAAGCTTTCTTT.

The table lists this clonotype with a few counts. V and J are TRBV15 and TRBJ2-2; D uncertain. CDR3 length: 15 residues. Germline V gives CDR1 LNHNV, CDR2 YYDKDF (reference sequence). V lost 1 base and J 2 bases, leaving 8 bases between the germline ends. The CDR3 protein is CATSRVAANTGELFF. The CDR3 nucleotides read TGTGCCACCAGCAGAGTGGCAGCTAACACCGGGGAGCTGTTTTTT.

This clonotype appeared many times. The chain has TRBV29-1 and TRBJ1-4; D is ambiguous. This CDR3 contains 11 residues. V was clipped by 6 bases and J by 5 bases, with 7 bases between them. Germline-derived CDR1 and CDR2 are SQVTM and ANQGSEA. The CDR3 here is CSVSENEKLFF. For the CDR3, the DNA is TGCAGCGTCTCGGAGAATGAAAAACTGTTTTTT.

This clonotype was observed at least ten times. In DNA form, the CDR3 reads TGTGCCAGCTCACCACAGGTCCAAGAGACCCAGTACTTC. Residues: CASSPQVQETQYF. The J gene is TRBJ2-5, the V gene TRBV18, with D unresolved. Germline assignment: CDR1 KGHSH and CDR2 LQKENI. The CDR3 is 13 amino acids. The V end was cut by 1 base, the J end by 1 base, with 4 bases between.

This clonotype was seen a few times. The chain combines TRBV7-8 with TRBJ1-1; D is possibly TRBD1 (5 bases). Trimming shortened V by 6 bases and J by 5 bases, and 13 bases separated the two germline ends. The CDR3 consists of 13 residues. Looked up from germline, CDR1 is SGHVS and CDR2 is FQNEAQ. For the CDR3, the DNA is TGTGCCAGCAGGGTTCCCAGGGAAACTGAAGCTTTCTTT. As protein: CASRVPRETEAFF.